This paragraph reports one T cell receptor (beta chain). Its specificity is not known. V was pared by 4 bases and J by 7 bases, with 22 bases between. Germline V gene data show CDR1 as SGDLS and CDR2 as YYNGEE. CDR3 length: 16 residues. This sample is drawn from a study of memory CD4+ T cells and cytomegalovirus serostatus. Whole-study findings and limits: Of under 200 reported CMV TCRbeta sequences, 55 to 80 were found in memory CD4+ repertoires. Median bootstrapped AUC for CMV status was just under 0.97 originally, 0.85 to 0.92 US-trained.

Methods used by the authors: After removing out-of-frame reads, 2.3 million or so distinct TCRbeta sequences remained. The repertoire was sequenced with immunoSEQ multiplex PCR; TCRdb's copy has only in-frame clones and lacks some. V and J calls and clone size are copied from that table; D and trimming were computed from the DNA. The sample shows approximately 56,000 clones, roughly 80% of them seen only once. Single viable CD3+CD4+CD8-CD45RO+ cells were sorted as the memory CD4+ T cells. Donors' CMV status reflects serum IgG against pp150, pp28, p38, p52. The chain employs TRBV9 and TRBJ2-3; D could derive from TRBD1 or TRBD2 (5 bases each). The sequencing sample was made of memory CD4+ T cells from blood. The receptor's source is an adult in good health and CMV-seronegative. CDR3 DNA sequence: TGTGCCAGCAGCCTTTCATGGGACCTAAGGGTCTATACGCAGTATTTT. Translation gives CASSLSWDLRVYTQYF.